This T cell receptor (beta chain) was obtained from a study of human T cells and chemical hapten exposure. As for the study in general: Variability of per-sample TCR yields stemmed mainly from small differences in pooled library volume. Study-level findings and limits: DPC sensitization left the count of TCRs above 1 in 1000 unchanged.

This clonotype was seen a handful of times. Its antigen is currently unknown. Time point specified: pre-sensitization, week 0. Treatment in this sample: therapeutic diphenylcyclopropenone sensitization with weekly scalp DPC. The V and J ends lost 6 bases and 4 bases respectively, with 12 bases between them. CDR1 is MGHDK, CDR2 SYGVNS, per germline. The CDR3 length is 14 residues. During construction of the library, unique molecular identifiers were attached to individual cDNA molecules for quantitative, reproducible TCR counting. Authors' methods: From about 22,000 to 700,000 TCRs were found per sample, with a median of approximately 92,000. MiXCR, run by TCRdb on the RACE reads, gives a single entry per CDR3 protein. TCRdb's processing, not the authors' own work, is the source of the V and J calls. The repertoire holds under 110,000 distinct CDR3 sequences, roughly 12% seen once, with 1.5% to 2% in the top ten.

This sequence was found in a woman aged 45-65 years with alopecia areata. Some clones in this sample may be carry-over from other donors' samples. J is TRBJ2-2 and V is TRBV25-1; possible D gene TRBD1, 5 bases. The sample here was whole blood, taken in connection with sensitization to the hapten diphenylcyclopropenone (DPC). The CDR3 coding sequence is TGTGCCAGCAGACCAGGGTTAAGCACCGGGGAGCTGTTTTTT. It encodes CASRPGLSTGELFF. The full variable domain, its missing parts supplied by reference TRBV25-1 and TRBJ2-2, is EADIYQTPRYLVIGTGKKITLECSQTMGHDKMYWYQQDPGMELHLIHYSYGVNSTEKGDLSSESTVSRIRTEHFPLTLESARPSHTSQYLCASRPGLSTGELFFGEGSRLTVL.